The TCR beta chain under discussion was sequenced for a study of blood T cell repertoires in COVID-19. Background on the study: Material from acute and convalescent COVID-19 was sourced from the United States, Italy and Spain. The analysed material was cDNA or gDNA that came from T cells, B-cell-depleted T cells, or PBMCs.

J lost 2 bases, V lost 3 bases, and 7 bases had no gene match. Germline CDR1 and CDR2: SGHRS and YFSETQ. The length of the CDR3 is 15 residues. As processed by the authors: Nucleated cell counts were estimated from reference gene primer amplification. Only in-frame clones appear in the TCRdb table, and some are missing; sequencing was by immunoSEQ multiplex PCR. V and J calls and clone size come straight from that table; D and trimming were deduced from the DNA. The sample has about 200,000 clones, 82% seen once. During active infection, Seattle patients enrolled and were then monitored through disease.

The chain combines TRBV5-1 with TRBJ2-5; 7 bases align to TRBD1. This clonotype originated in an elderly woman with COVID-19, enrolled during active disease. Sample: peripheral blood. For the CDR3, the DNA is TGCGCCAGCAGCTGGATGGGACAGCAACAAGAGACCCAGTACTTC. Translating gives CASSWMGQQQETQYF.